One sample yielded the 25 T cell receptor beta chains listed below, sequenced in a study of shared clonotypes between healthy human individuals. Profiled with immunoSEQ multiplex PCR; TCRdb holds only in-frame clones, not every one. The repertoire holds some 2 million clones, about 95% seen once, with 0.1% to 0.15% in the top ten. The sample taken for sequencing was naive CD4+ T cells sorted from blood. Sample subset: CD45RA+ positively selected. Every receptor here comes from a man between 18 and 29 years old in good health.

The chain recombines TRBV28 with TRBJ1-1; no clear D. Trimming removed 6 bases from V and 8 bases from J, with 10 bases in between. The CDR3 has 11 residues. Germline CDR1 is MDHEN and CDR2 is SYDVKM. CDR3 loop: CASSPLREAFF. The CDR3 DNA reads as TGTGCCAGCAGCCCCCTGAGGGAAGCTTTCTTT.

This clone has just a few counts. In the same sample, other DNA sequences code for this CDR3. J is TRBJ2-6 and V is TRBV30; D is uncertain. V lost 2 bases and J lost 1, with 0 bases in between. CDR1 is GTSNPN and CDR2 is SVGIG in the germline V gene (reference sequence). This CDR3 has 12 residues. Here the CDR3 reads CAWSSGANVLTF. The CDR3, as DNA: TGTGCCTGGAGTTCTGGGGCCAACGTCCTGACTTTC.

The chain links TRBV29-1 to TRBJ2-2; 9 bases map to TRBD1. V dropped 6 bases and J dropped 5; count of bases not matched to a gene: 7. Per the germline V gene, CDR1 is SQVTM and CDR2 is ANQGSEA. The CDR3 extends over 14 amino acids. The CDR3: CSVRGTGSTGELFF. In nucleotides, the CDR3 is TGCAGCGTCCGAGGGACAGGGTCAACCGGGGAGCTGTTTTTT.

The chain carries TRBV5-1 and TRBJ2-1; 11 positions match TRBD2. This CDR3 has 17 amino acids. V shed 5 bases, J shed 5 bases, and the junction held 12 bases outside the gene matches. From germline, CDR1 is SGHRS and CDR2 YFSETQ. Here the CDR3 reads CASRAFPTSGGNNEQFF. CDR3 in DNA: TGCGCCAGCAGAGCTTTCCCCACTAGCGGGGGAAACAATGAGCAGTTCTTC. The full variable domain, rest sourced from reference TRBV5-1 and TRBJ2-1, is KAGVTQTPRYLIKTRGQQVTLSCSPISGHRSVSWYQQTPGQGLQFLFEYFSETQRNKGNFPGRFSGRQFSNSRSEMNVSTLELGDSALYLCASRAFPTSGGNNEQFFGPGTRLTVL.

The chain is built from TRBV10-1 and TRBJ2-5, with D possibly TRBD1 on 6 matching bases. V was cut by 5 bases and J by 5 bases, with 12 bases left in between. Per the germline V gene, CDR1 is WNHNN and CDR2 is SYGVQD (reference sequence). The CDR3 length is 13 residues. The CDR3 loop is CASSRTETETQYF. The CDR3 DNA sequence: TGCGCCAGCAGTCGGACAGAGACGGAGACCCAGTACTTC.

The chain recombines TRBV28 with TRBJ2-3; 13 nucleotides match TRBD2. The ends lost 7 bases at V and 2 bases at J; junction bases unmatched: 9. There are 17 residues in the CDR3. Germline CDR1 is MDHEN and CDR2 is SYDVKM. Written as DNA, the CDR3 is TGTGCCAGCAATCCAAGGACTAGCGGGGGCCACACAGATACGCAGTATTTT. This codes for CASNPRTSGGHTDTQYF.

As regards this clone: This sequence may be a read error, since a much larger clone differs from it by one base. The sample contains more than one DNA sequence encoding this CDR3. This chain joins TRBV6-6 and TRBJ1-2, with unresolved D. The germline CDR1 and CDR2 sequences are MNHNY and SVGAGI (reference sequence). CDR3 length equals 13 residues. V was shortened by 9 bases and J by 3 bases, with 14 bases between the two germline ends. CDR3 amino acids: CASTQETYYGYTF. For the CDR3, the DNA is TGTGCCAGTACCCAAGAGACCTACTATGGCTACACCTTC.

In this sample, this clone turned up once. The V and J genes are TRBV6-5 and TRBJ2-3; 9 nucleotides agree with TRBD1. Per the germline V gene, CDR1 is MNHEY and CDR2 is SVGAGI. CDR3 length: 12 amino acids. V was clipped by 8 bases and J by 7 bases; unmatched bases: 4. Here the CDR3 reads CASGQGKYTQYF. DNA of the CDR3: TGTGCCAGCGGACAGGGGAAATATACGCAGTATTTT.

The rearrangement links TRBV28 to TRBJ1-5, with 9 nucleotides matching TRBD1. Per germline, CDR1 MDHEN and CDR2 SYDVKM. Trimming at V came to 7 bases and at J to 3 bases, leaving 16 bases not matched to a gene. This CDR3 spans 18 amino acids. The DNA for the CDR3 is TGTGCCAGCAACCGAATCGGGACAGGGAGAACGGTCAATCAGCCCCAGCATTTT. This translates into CASNRIGTGRTVNQPQHF.

The genes are TRBV11-2 and TRBJ2-6, with D possibly being TRBD2 (6 bases). This CDR3 has 18 amino acids. Trimming left V 2 bases short and J 0 bases short, with 14 bases between. CDR1 and CDR2 from the germline V gene are SGHAT and FQNNGV. DNA of the CDR3: TGTGCCAGCAGCTTACTATGGAGGGCGCTCTCTGGGGCCAACGTCCTGACTTTC. Its translation is CASSLLWRALSGANVLTF.

The rearrangement links TRBV7-2 to TRBJ2-3; D assignment may be TRBD1 or TRBD2 (6 bases each). The CDR3 is made up of 15 amino acids. CDR1 is SGHTA, CDR2 FQGNSA, per germline. V gave up 1 base and J gave up 4 bases, with 12 bases separating them. For the CDR3, the DNA is TGTGCCAGCAGCTTAGTACGCGGGACATCAGATACGCAGTATTTT. Its protein product is CASSLVRGTSDTQYF.

This clone showed up just a few times. The CDR3 protein is CASSLVPDLSYEQYF. The CDR3 nucleotides are TGTGCCAGCAGCTTAGTACCGGACCTTTCCTACGAGCAGTACTTC. This chain connects TRBV7-2 to TRBJ2-7, with unresolved D. This CDR3 is 15 amino acids long. V lost 1 base and J lost 1, with 11 bases in between. Germline V CDR1 and CDR2: SGHTA, FQGNSA.

This rearrangement joins TRBV4-1 to TRBJ2-7, with 10 bases matching TRBD1. The CDR3 runs 15 residues. The germline V gene encodes CDR1 MGHRA and CDR2 YSYEKL. V dropped 4 bases and J dropped 0; count of bases not matched to a gene: 3. CDR3 DNA sequence: TGCGCCAGCAGCCTCGGGGACAGGGGCTCCTACGAGCAGTACTTC. Its translation is CASSLGDRGSYEQYF.

The chain employs TRBV6-6 and TRBJ2-3, with D unresolved. Trimming took 6 bases from V and 0 from J, leaving 4 bases between them. This CDR3 is built from 12 residues. Germline assignment: CDR1 MNHNY and CDR2 SVGAGI (reference sequence). CDR3 in DNA: TGTGCCAGCAGGGGCAGCACAGATACGCAGTATTTT. Translation gives CASRGSTDTQYF.

The genes are TRBV7-9 and TRBJ2-3; 8 nucleotides agree with TRBD2. Losses at the gene ends were 5 bases for V and 4 bases for J; bases not matched to a gene: 5. The germline gives CDR1 SEHNR, CDR2 FQNEAQ (reference sequence). CDR3 length equals 14 residues. This chain's CDR3 is CASSRGLEADTQYF. The DNA of the CDR3 is TGTGCCAGCAGCCGGGGACTAGAGGCAGATACGCAGTATTTT.

Notes on this clone: The sample carries other DNA sequences with the same CDR3. This sequence joins TRBV15 and TRBJ2-2; D is unresolved. The V end lost 0 bases, the J end lost 5 bases, and 4 bases lay between the germline ends. Germline lookup yields CDR1 LNHNV and CDR2 YYDKDF (reference sequence). CDR3 length: 13 amino acids. CDR3 coding DNA: TGTGCCACCAGCAGAGACGGTACCGGGGAGCTGTTTTTT. Translated, it gives CATSRDGTGELFF.

In regard to this clone: The sample contains more than one DNA sequence encoding this CDR3. V is TRBV7-2 and J is TRBJ2-1; D ambiguous. Germline CDR1 SGHTA, CDR2 FQGNSA. Trimming shortened V by 4 bases and J by 3 bases, and 4 bases separated the two germline ends. The CDR3 loop spans 12 amino acids. The CDR3 bases are TGTGCCAGCAGCTCCTTCTACAATGAGCAGTTCTTC. Protein product: CASSSFYNEQFF.

The V call is TRBV7-2, the J call TRBJ1-2; 7 bases align to TRBD1. The ends lost 6 bases at V and 6 bases at J; junction bases unmatched: 7. The length of the CDR3 is 13 residues. Germline assignment: CDR1 SGHTA and CDR2 FQGNSA. The chain's CDR3 is CASRSGTADGYTF. The CDR3 DNA reads as TGTGCCAGCAGGTCCGGGACAGCGGATGGCTACACCTTC. Variable domain in full (rest from reference TRBV7-2 and TRBJ1-2): GAGVSQSPSNKVTEKGKDVELRCDPISGHTALYWYRQSLGQGLEFLIYFQGNSAPDKSGLPSDRFSAERTGGSVSTLTIQRTQQEDSAVYLCASRSGTADGYTFGSGTRLTVV.

V and J are TRBV6-5 and TRBJ2-3; 10 positions agree with TRBD2. The CDR3 is 16 residues long. V was pared by 0 bases and J by 4 bases, with 4 bases of the junction left unmatched. Per germline, CDR1 MNHEY and CDR2 SVGAGI. CDR3 protein: CASSYSPSGRPDTQYF. For the CDR3, the DNA is TGTGCCAGCAGTTACTCTCCTAGCGGGAGACCAGATACGCAGTATTTT.

The CDR3 is CASSQGYPTGELFF. The CDR3, as DNA: TGTGCCAGCAGCCAGGGATACCCGACCGGGGAGCTGTTTTTT. This sequence joins TRBV7-2 and TRBJ2-2; D possibly corresponds to TRBD1 (5 bases). V dropped 5 bases and J dropped 5 bases, with 12 bases sitting between them. Germline assignment: CDR1 SGHTA and CDR2 FQGNSA. The CDR3 length is 14 residues.

The chain joins TRBV30 to TRBJ2-7; 9 bases line up with TRBD2. V lost 0 bases and J lost 3; bases outside the gene matches: 6. The CDR3 has 15 residues. Germline V gives CDR1 GTSNPN, CDR2 SVGIG (reference sequence). CDR3 in amino acids: CAWSVGRAGGYEQYF. In DNA, the CDR3 is TGTGCCTGGAGTGTAGGGAGAGCGGGGGGCTACGAGCAGTACTTC.

The chain joins TRBV5-1 to TRBJ2-7; TRBD1 agrees at 10 bases. Germline assignment: CDR1 SGHRS and CDR2 YFSETQ. The CDR3 loop spans 15 amino acids. J lost 2 bases, V lost 4 bases, and 6 bases had no gene match. The CDR3 sequence is CASSRLGTGAYEQYF. In DNA, the CDR3 is TGCGCCAGCAGCAGGCTCGGGACAGGGGCCTACGAGCAGTACTTC.

The chain has TRBV10-3 and TRBJ1-2, with 9 bases aligning to TRBD1. Trimming at V came to 2 bases and at J to 8 bases, leaving 12 bases not matched to a gene. CDR3 size: 16 residues. Germline assignment: CDR1 ENHRY and CDR2 SYGVKD. The CDR3 DNA sequence: TGTGCCATCAGTGAGCCGGGGGGACAGGGAACATCAGGCTACACCTTC. Protein: CAISEPGGQGTSGYTF.

This clone was recorded once. The V call is TRBV6-6, the J call TRBJ1-4; perhaps TRBD1 as D (6 bases). CDR3 length: 15 residues. Per the germline V gene, CDR1 is MNHNY and CDR2 is SVGAGI (reference sequence). V was cut by 5 bases and J by 5 bases, with 15 bases left in between. The chain's CDR3 is CASSLVGTLNEKLFF. The CDR3 bases are TGTGCCAGCAGTCTCGTCGGGACACTAAATGAAAAACTGTTTTTT.

The chain combines TRBV5-4 with TRBJ2-7, with TRBD2 matching 16 bases. The CDR3 spans 16 residues. Germline CDR1 SGHNT, CDR2 YYREEE (reference sequence). The ends lost 4 bases at V and 2 bases at J; junction bases unmatched: 3. The CDR3 here is CASSQGLAGGAYEQYF. CDR3 DNA: TGTGCCAGCAGCCAGGGACTAGCGGGAGGGGCCTACGAGCAGTACTTC.